The T cell receptor (beta chain) under discussion was sequenced for a study of vaccination and CD4 T cells after COVID-19. Study-wide background: Convalescent participants consisted of six males and four females, two being Hispanic.

The germline V gene encodes CDR1 DFQATT and CDR2 SNEGSKA (reference sequence). This CDR3 region has 13 residues. Time point noted: late sampling 161 to 241 days after vaccination in three convalescent patients. Stated treatment: approximately nine-day PBMC culture with coronavirus spike peptide pools or control peptides (ViraFEST assay). Under the ViraFEST approach, antigen-specific T cells were expanded with peptide pools and TCRs subsequently sequenced. Peptide pools at 8 to 10 ug/ml, together with 10 IU/ml IL-2, were added to cultures of 1.5 million to 2.5 million PBMCs per well. Cells were cultured for more than eight days, and then CD4+ T cells were isolated by negative selection. Note on this clonotype: Its specificity is unknown.

Cultured CD4+ T cell DNA was sequenced using the Oncomine TCR Beta short-read assay. MiXCR, applied by TCRdb to the PCR reads, yields one record per CDR3 protein. Altogether around 25,000 distinct CDR3 sequences are present, 30% being singletons, with the ten largest covering less than 4%. The gene calls are TRBV20-1 and TRBJ2-1, with D unresolved. The sequencing here drew on CD4+ T cells from blood, cultured in vitro, taken about 7 months after SARS-CoV-2 vaccination. The sequence derives from a human donor who had recovered from COVID-19. CDR3 loop: CSATQPSYNEQFF. The CDR3 DNA follows: TGCAGCGCCACCCAGCCCTCCTACAATGAGCAGTTCTTC.